This T cell receptor beta chain was retrieved from a study of blood T cell repertoires in COVID-19. As for the study in general: T cells, B-cell-depleted T cells, or PBMCs supplied cDNA or gDNA.

Original processing methods: Researchers report that nucleated cell counts were estimated from reference gene primer amplification. This table comes from immunoSEQ multiplex PCR, and its TCRdb copy is limited to in-frame clones, with some not included. The DNA was the basis for D and trimming; V, J and clone size are from that table. The repertoire holds roughly 220,000 clones, with 85% to 90% as singletons. Which cohort a participant joined came from the clinical history participants gave. The germline V gene has CDR1 MNHEY and CDR2 SVGAGI. Trimming left V 6 bases short and J 1 base short, with 16 bases between. This CDR3 is built from 15 residues.

This TCR came from a woman aged 18-30 years in a cohort exposed to, infected with or recovered from COVID-19 (not recorded which). The specimen sequenced was PBMCs or T cells enriched from blood (not recorded which). The chain joins TRBV6-5 to TRBJ2-7, with D possibly TRBD2 on 6 matching bases. The CDR3 loop is CASSPRGGASYEQYF. The CDR3 region has the DNA TGTGCCAGCAGCCCCAGAGGAGGGGCGTCCTACGAGCAGTACTTC.